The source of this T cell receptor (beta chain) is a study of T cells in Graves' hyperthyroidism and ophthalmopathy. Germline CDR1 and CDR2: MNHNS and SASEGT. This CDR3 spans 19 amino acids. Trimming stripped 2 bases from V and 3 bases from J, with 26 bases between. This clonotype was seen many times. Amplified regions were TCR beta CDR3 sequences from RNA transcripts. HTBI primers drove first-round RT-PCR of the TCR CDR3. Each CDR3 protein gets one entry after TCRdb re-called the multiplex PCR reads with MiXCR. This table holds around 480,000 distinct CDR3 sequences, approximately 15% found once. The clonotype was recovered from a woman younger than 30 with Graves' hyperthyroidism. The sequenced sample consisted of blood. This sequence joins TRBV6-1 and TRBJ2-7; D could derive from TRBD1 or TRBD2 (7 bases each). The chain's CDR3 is CASSETLDRASAGSYEQYV. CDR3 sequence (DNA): TGTGCCAGCAGTGAAACGCTAGACAGGGCGTCAGCGGGAAGCTACGAGCAGTACGTC.